The 6 T cell receptor beta chains in this list originate from one sample, sequenced in a study of shared clonotypes between healthy human individuals. The assay was immunoSEQ multiplex PCR, and TCRdb's table has in-frame clones only and misses some. The sample holds more than 2 million clones, under 97% seen once. The sample comprised naive CD4+ T cells sorted from blood. Subset in this sample: CD45RA+ positively selected. These receptors were collected from a man between 18 and 35 years old in good health.

This chain uses TRBV5-4 with TRBJ2-7; 9 bases fit TRBD2. Germline CDR1 SGHNT, CDR2 YYREEE (reference sequence). CDR3 length equals 14 residues. V was clipped by 1 base and J by 5 bases; unmatched bases: 4. The CDR3 coding sequence is TGTGCCAGCAGCTTGACTAGCGGGCTGAACGAGCAGTACTTC. Amino acid sequence: CASSLTSGLNEQYF.

The chain combines TRBV28 with TRBJ1-4, with 8 bases matching TRBD1. V shed 6 bases and J 4 bases; nucleotides not matched to a gene: 10. The CDR3 is made up of 16 amino acids. Germline values: CDR1 MDHEN, CDR2 SYDVKM. This CDR3 reads CASSTGGAVFNEKLFF. The CDR3 nucleotides are TGTGCCAGCAGCACAGGGGGGGCTGTCTTTAATGAAAAACTGTTTTTT.

The J gene is TRBJ2-1, the V gene TRBV5-4; tentatively, D is TRBD2 (6 bases). Germline V gene sequence: CDR1 SGHNT, CDR2 YYREEE (reference sequence). The CDR3 has 14 residues. With 4 bases removed from V and 7 bases from J, the gap between germline ends came to 15 bases. In DNA form, the CDR3 reads TGTGCCAGCAGCCCCGGGAGTCTAGCAAATGAGCAGTTCTTC. This encodes CASSPGSLANEQFF. The whole variable domain, remainder taken from reference TRBV5-4 and TRBJ2-1, is ETGVTQSPTHLIKTRGQQVTLRCSSQSGHNTVSWYQQALGQGPQFIFQYYREEENGRGNFPPRFSGLQFPNYSSELNVNALELDDSALYLCASSPGSLANEQFFGPGTRLTVL.

This chain joins TRBV25-1 and TRBJ2-1; D ambiguous. Germline lookup yields CDR1 MGHDK and CDR2 SYGVNS. This CDR3 is built from 12 residues. V was clipped by 1 base and J by 6 bases, with 4 bases between them. In nucleotides, the CDR3 is TGTGCCAGCAGTGAATCGGTCAATGAGCAGTTCTTC. This codes for CASSESVNEQFF.

The genes are TRBV10-3 and TRBJ2-7, with TRBD1 identical over 8 bases. Germline V lookup: CDR1 ENHRY, CDR2 SYGVKD. J gave up 1 base and V 4 bases, and 3 bases lay outside the gene matches. This CDR3 has 14 residues. CDR3 amino acids: CAISVRTGSYEQYF. CDR3 coding DNA: TGTGCCATCAGTGTACGGACAGGGTCCTACGAGCAGTACTTC.

The chain employs TRBV4-1 and TRBJ2-5, with 12 bases identical to TRBD1. From germline, CDR1 is MGHRA and CDR2 YSYEKL. CDR3 length: 16 amino acids. J lost 3 bases, V lost 0 bases, and 2 bases had no gene match. CDR3 in DNA: TGCGCCAGCAGCCAAGAGGGACAGGGGGCTAAAGAGACCCAGTACTTC. Translating it yields CASSQEGQGAKETQYF.